This T cell receptor beta chain came from a study of T cell responses to AZD1222 COVID-19 vaccine. Looking at the study overall: Second-dose groups at about 4 or about 12 weeks were pooled.

Profiled with immunoSEQ multiplex PCR; TCRdb holds only in-frame clones, not every one. The sample records 85,000 to 120,000 clones, almost 85% being singletons. With regard to this clone: Its antigen is currently unknown.

Study-level points and caveats: Repertoire sampling happened only post peak T cell response. A rise in Spike-specific TCR breadth and depth followed two AZD1222 doses.

Germline V gene sequence: CDR1 SGDLS, CDR2 YYNGEE. CDR3 length equals 19 residues. The junction had 18 bases not matched to a gene; V was cut back by 4 bases and J by 5 bases. Specimen: peripheral blood, collected on day 0 of AZD1222 vaccination. The TCR was taken from an adult in good health. The chain uses TRBV9 and TRBJ2-7; 13 bases fit TRBD2. CDR3 in DNA: TGTGCCAGCAGCCGTCGGGGACTAGCGGGAAGCTCTAAGGACAACGAGCAGTACTTC. It encodes CASSRRGLAGSSKDNEQYF.